The 18 T cell receptor beta chains presented below share a single source sample, sequenced in a study of blood T cells in healthy people across ages. It was with a sample-barcoded 5' primer and a J-beta primer mix that a second PCR of about 7 to 12 cycles was run. MiXCR, applied by TCRdb to the 5' RACE reads, yields one record per CDR3 protein. Of about 670,000 distinct CDR3 sequences listed, around 43% were seen once; the top ten hold about 32%. The sequenced sample was blood. Receptors were obtained from a man older than 75 in good health.

In its sample, this clonotype was seen a few times. The chain carries TRBV25-1 and TRBJ2-7; 8 bases are a match to TRBD1. Trimming removed 3 bases from V and 8 bases from J; junction bases left unmatched: 18. The CDR3 is 17 residues long. CDR1 is MGHDK, CDR2 SYGVNS, per germline. CDR3 protein: CASSERQGARLSSKQYF. In DNA, the CDR3 is TGTGCCAGCAGTGAGAGGCAGGGGGCGCGTCTCTCCAGCAAGCAGTACTTC.

The V and J genes are TRBV12-3 or TRBV12-4 and TRBJ1-3; possibly TRBD1 for D (6 bases). This CDR3 contains 15 residues. V lost 6 bases, J lost 2 bases, and 14 bases lay in between. The CDR3 loop reads CASREQGITGNTIYF. In nucleotides, the CDR3 is TGTGCCAGCAGGGAACAGGGTATCACTGGAAACACCATATATTTT.

This clonotype was recorded a few times. The chain carries TRBV11-3 and TRBJ2-1; 9 bases line up with TRBD2. V dropped 3 bases and J dropped 4; count of bases not matched to a gene: 4. The germline CDR1 and CDR2 sequences are SGHNT and YENEEA. The CDR3 sequence is 15 residues long. This CDR3 reads CASSLRAGGYNEQFF. DNA for the CDR3: TGTGCCAGCAGCTTGCGAGCGGGAGGTTACAATGAGCAGTTCTTC.

This clonotype was seen more than once but under ten times. The chain is built from TRBV7-2 and TRBJ2-3, with 7 bases aligning to TRBD2. The CDR3 consists of 15 residues. From germline, CDR1 is SGHTA and CDR2 FQGNSA. V lost 3 bases to trimming and J lost 2 bases; unmatched junction nucleotides: 5. CDR3 sequence: CASSFQRGYTDTQYF. CDR3 bases: TGTGCCAGCAGCTTCCAGCGGGGTTACACAGATACGCAGTATTTT.

The V and J genes are TRBV7-8 and TRBJ1-3, with unresolved D. Germline values: CDR1 SGHVS, CDR2 FQNEAQ. V was trimmed by 2 bases and J by 0 bases, leaving 5 bases between them. The CDR3 sequence is 14 residues long. The CDR3 sequence is CASSLSNSGNTIYF. The CDR3 bases are TGTGCCAGCAGCTTATCAAACTCTGGAAACACCATATATTTT.

The chain links TRBV11-2 to TRBJ2-3, with D maybe TRBD1 (6 bases). Deletions cut 5 bases from V and 8 bases from J, with 14 bases between. The CDR3 consists of 13 residues. CDR1 SGHAT and CDR2 FQNNGV come from the germline V gene. The CDR3 is CASSVGVGGTQYF. CDR3 DNA sequence: TGTGCCAGCAGCGTAGGCGTAGGGGGTACGCAGTATTTT.

Note on this clonotype: A junction boundary mismatches the germline segment, possibly from a read error. The chain recombines TRBV4-3 with TRBJ1-1; D is ambiguous. CDR1 is LGHNA, CDR2 YSLEER, per germline. The CDR3 covers 14 residues. This CDR3 reads CASSPAVGYTEAFF. The CDR3 DNA is TGCGCTAGCAGCCCGGCGGTTGGGTACACTGAAGCTTTCTTT.

This clonotype appeared many times. A read error is possible here, since a much larger clone lies one base away. The J gene is TRBJ2-1, the V gene TRBV20-1; unclear D gene. Near its end, the DNA agrees better with TRBJ2-7, so the J call may be wrong. The CDR3 spans 12 residues. Germline V gene data show CDR1 as DFQATT and CDR2 as SNEGSKA (reference sequence). CDR3 residues: CSARGSYNEQYF. DNA for the CDR3: TGCAGTGCTAGAGGGTCCTACAATGAGCAGTACTTC.

The J gene is TRBJ2-1, the V gene TRBV6-2 or TRBV6-3; no reliable D call. There are 13 residues in the CDR3. V shed 7 bases and J shed 7 bases, with 14 bases lying between them. Germline V gene data show CDR1 as MNHEY and CDR2 as SVGEGT. In DNA form, the CDR3 reads TGTGCCAGCACCTTTAACTACGCTAATGAGCAGTTCTTC. Its translation: CASTFNYANEQFF.

This sequence joins TRBV20-1 and TRBJ2-5, with 7 bases lining up with TRBD1. CDR1 is DFQATT and CDR2 is SNEGSKA in the germline V gene (reference sequence). The CDR3 contains 16 residues. Losses at the gene ends were 2 bases for V and 4 bases for J; bases not matched to a gene: 13. The CDR3 protein is CSARPPGTVQRETQYF. The CDR3 region has the DNA TGCAGTGCTAGACCACCAGGGACAGTCCAAAGAGAGACCCAGTACTTC.

This clonotype was counted ten times or more. CDR3 nucleotide sequence: TGTGCCAGCAGTTTATATCGGGTCTCCAATGAGCAGTTCTTC. Translated, it gives CASSLYRVSNEQFF. The V gene is TRBV28, the J gene TRBJ2-1; no clear D gene. This CDR3 spans 14 amino acids. CDR1 and CDR2 (germline): MDHEN, SYDVKM. Trimming shortened V by 1 base and J by 6 bases, and 10 bases separated the two germline ends.

The V gene is TRBV7-9, the J gene TRBJ1-1; D not resolved. V was pared by 4 bases and J by 1 base, with 10 bases between. This CDR3 contains 14 residues. CDR1 is SEHNR and CDR2 is FQNEAQ in the germline V gene (reference sequence). CDR3: CASSSPTANTEAFF. DNA for the CDR3: TGTGCCAGCAGCTCTCCAACGGCGAACACTGAAGCTTTCTTT.

The chain recombines TRBV3-1 with TRBJ2-1; 7 bases align to TRBD1. The CDR3 is 14 amino acids. The junction had 7 bases not matched to a gene; V was cut back by 5 bases and J by 6 bases. Germline CDR1 is LGHDT and CDR2 is YNNKEL (reference sequence). DNA of the CDR3: TGTGCCAGCAGCAAACCGGGACAGACCAATGAGCAGTTCTTC. Translation: CASSKPGQTNEQFF.

This chain links TRBV20-1 with TRBJ2-3; D remains ambiguous. Germline V gene lookup returns CDR1 DFQATT and CDR2 SNEGSKA (reference sequence). V lost 4 bases and J lost 0, with 20 bases in between. The CDR3 covers 17 residues. The DNA for the CDR3 is TGCAGTGCTAACGAATTAAAACTGACGGAGAGCACAGATACGCAGTATTTT. Protein product: CSANELKLTESTDTQYF.

The rearrangement uses TRBV20-1 and TRBJ1-2, with a possible D match to TRBD1 (6 bases). The CDR3 runs 12 residues. Trimming took 3 bases from V and 6 from J, leaving 11 bases between them. Per germline, CDR1 DFQATT and CDR2 SNEGSKA (reference sequence). The CDR3 DNA follows: TGCAGTGCTAGCCCCCAGGGGAATGGCTACACCTTC. Translated: CSASPQGNGYTF.

In the case of this clonotype: This may be a read error: a much more frequent sequence differs by one nucleotide. The V and J genes are TRBV29-1 and TRBJ2-3, with TRBD1 as a possible D gene (7 bases). In germline, CDR1 is SQVTM, CDR2 ANQGSEA. V was clipped by 2 bases and J by 0 bases, with 24 bases between them. The CDR3 is made up of 19 amino acids. CDR3 DNA sequence: TGCAGCGTTGAACACCGGGGGACAGCGGTATTCTCTAGCACAGATACGCAGTATTTT. Translation: CSVEHRGTAVFSSTDTQYF.

For this clonotype: A much larger clone lies a single base off, so this may be a read error. The rearrangement joins TRBV12-3 or TRBV12-4 to TRBJ1-2; 8 nucleotides align to TRBD1. This CDR3 spans 14 amino acids. Trimming took 5 bases from V and 4 from J; bases not matched to a gene: 6. CDR3 loop: CASSKQGGSYGYTF. In DNA form, the CDR3 reads TGTGCCAGCAGTAAACAGGGGGGTAGCTATGGCTACACCTTC.

The chain recombines TRBV7-2 with TRBJ1-5, with 7 bases lining up with TRBD1. V dropped 3 bases and J dropped 6; count of bases not matched to a gene: 8. Germline V gene sequence: CDR1 SGHTA, CDR2 FQGNSA. CDR3 size: 15 residues. The CDR3, as DNA: TGTGCCAGCAGCTTGATGACAGGGCCCTCTCAGCCCCAGCATTTT. This gives the protein CASSLMTGPSQPQHF. The entire variable domain, with the rest obtained from reference TRBV7-2 and TRBJ1-5, is as follows: GAGVSQSPSNKVTEKGKDVELRCDPISGHTALYWYRQSLGQGLEFLIYFQGNSAPDKSGLPSDRFSAERTGGSVSTLTIQRTQQEDSAVYLCASSLMTGPSQPQHFGDGTRLSIL.